This TCR beta chain was captured in a study of T cell repertoires in cytomegalovirus infection. About the study: In public TCR beta signatures, there were indications of both CMV infection and matching HLA type.

TCRdb processed the reads anew with MiXCR; each CDR3 protein has one entry. Of around 340,000 distinct CDR3 sequences in the sample, approximately 32% were seen once. Of note for this clonotype: The antigen is not known.

This material consisted of cultured PBMCs, taken from culture after CMV antigen stimulation. This receptor was identified in a human donor in good health (CMV status not recorded). Some clones in this sample may be carry-over from other donors' samples.

CDR3 sequence: CASRRQGEGGELFF. The CDR3 DNA reads as TGTGCCAGCAGACGGCAGGGAGAGGGCGGGGAGCTGTTTTTT. V gene TRBV28 combines with J gene TRBJ2-2; D possibly matches TRBD1 or TRBD2 (5 bases each). CDR1 is MDHEN and CDR2 is SYDVKM in the germline V gene. Trimming removed 6 bases at V and 7 bases at J, with 15 bases between. The CDR3 consists of 14 residues.